The 32 T cell receptor beta chains in this list originate from one sample, sequenced in a study of blood T cell repertoires in COVID-19. Libraries were prepared by immunoSEQ multiplex PCR; TCRdb keeps only in-frame clonotypes and omits some of them. The table has approximately 240,000 clones, roughly 84% seen once; the top ten hold under 2.5%. The specimen sequenced was peripheral blood. These receptors all come from a woman aged 40 to 55 who had recovered from COVID-19.

The chain links TRBV6-5 to TRBJ2-3; D is ambiguous. With 0 bases removed from V and 0 bases from J, the gap between germline ends came to 7 bases. In germline, CDR1 is MNHEY, CDR2 SVGAGI. CDR3 length equals 15 residues. CDR3 region: CASSYSGVSTDTQYF. The CDR3 DNA follows: TGTGCCAGCAGTTACTCGGGCGTTAGCACAGATACGCAGTATTTT.

In DNA form, the CDR3 reads TGTGCCAGCAGCCCCCCGGGAGGGGGTTACGAGCAGTACTTC. The encoded protein is CASSPPGGGYEQYF. The chain joins TRBV9 to TRBJ2-7, with 8 nucleotides matching TRBD2. The V gene's germline CDR1 is SGDLS and CDR2 YYNGEE. V shed 4 bases, J shed 4 bases, and the junction held 7 bases outside the gene matches. This CDR3 spans 14 amino acids.

This chain uses TRBV9 with TRBJ2-3, with 11 bases identical to TRBD2. The V and J ends lost 4 bases and 3 bases, in that order; junction bases with no gene match: 19. Germline V gene lookup returns CDR1 SGDLS and CDR2 YYNGEE. The CDR3 covers 20 residues. CDR3 nucleotide sequence: TGTGCCAGCAGCCCGGGACATCCGGGACTAGCGGTCCCTAGAACAGATACGCAGTATTTT. Amino acid sequence: CASSPGHPGLAVPRTDTQYF. Full variable domain (rest looked up from reference TRBV9 and TRBJ2-3): DSGVTQTPKHLITATGQRVTLRCSPRSGDLSVYWYQQSLDQGLQFLIQYYNGEERAKGNILERFSAQQFPDLHSELNLSSLELGDSALYFCASSPGHPGLAVPRTDTQYFGPGTRLTVL.

This chain joins TRBV6-1 and TRBJ1-4; D is possibly TRBD1 (6 bases). This CDR3 has 17 amino acids. The V gene's germline CDR1 is MNHNS and CDR2 SASEGT. Trimming pared 4 bases from V and 7 bases from J, leaving 22 bases between. CDR3 DNA: TGTGCCAGCAGTGCCCCCAGAGGGGGACGCTGGATTGAAAAACTGTTTTTT. It yields the protein CASSAPRGGRWIEKLFF.

This chain joins TRBV19 and TRBJ1-2, with 9 positions matching TRBD1. CDR1 LNHDA and CDR2 SQIVND come from the germline V gene (reference sequence). This CDR3 is built from 15 residues. The J segment lost 7 bases and the V segment lost 5 bases, leaving 11 bases of the junction unmatched. CDR3: CASSPEGQGRFGYTF. In DNA, the CDR3 is TGTGCCAGTAGTCCTGAGGGACAGGGTAGATTTGGCTACACCTTC.

V is TRBV27 and J is TRBJ1-1; D possibly corresponds to TRBD1 (5 bases). The CDR3 has 15 amino acids. Germline V gene lookup returns CDR1 MNHEY and CDR2 SMNVEV (reference sequence). V was cut by 7 bases and J by 5 bases, with 20 bases left in between. The CDR3 DNA follows: TGTGCCAGCATGCGATACAGCGGGGGAACAACTGAAGCTTTCTTT. It yields the protein CASMRYSGGTTEAFF.

The table lists this clone with a count of one. The chain combines TRBV11-3 with TRBJ2-3, with 9 bases lining up with TRBD2. The CDR3 sequence is 15 residues long. V dropped 2 bases and J dropped 3; count of bases not matched to a gene: 3. CDR1 and CDR2 (germline): SGHNT, YENEEA. The CDR3 is CASSLPSGITDTQYF. The CDR3 bases are TGTGCCAGCAGCTTACCTAGCGGGATTACAGATACGCAGTATTTT.

The V gene is TRBV2, the J gene TRBJ2-5; possibly TRBD1 for D (5 bases). The germline V gene has CDR1 SNHLY and CDR2 FYNNEI. Trimming removed 1 base at V and 2 bases at J, with 8 bases between. This CDR3 is built from 14 residues. CDR3 nucleotides: TGTGCCAGCAGTGAAGACAGGCAGCAAGAGACCCAGTACTTC. This gives the protein CASSEDRQQETQYF.

The V gene is TRBV5-1, the J gene TRBJ2-7, with D perhaps TRBD2 (7 bases). The CDR3 has 15 amino acids. Germline loops: CDR1 SGHRS, CDR2 YFSETQ. V shed 0 bases and J shed 4 bases, with 14 bases lying between them. CDR3 in amino acids: CASSLAKGGAYEQYF. The CDR3, as DNA: TGCGCCAGCAGCTTGGCCAAGGGGGGGGCGTACGAGCAGTACTTC.

This chain links TRBV5-1 with TRBJ2-5, with a weak D call TRBD2 (5 bases). This CDR3 comprises 14 residues. Germline V gene sequence: CDR1 SGHRS, CDR2 YFSETQ. Trimming pared 5 bases from V and 1 base from J, leaving 12 bases between. CDR3 nucleotide sequence: TGCGCCAGCAGTAAGGGCGGGCCCCAAGAGACCCAGTACTTC. Amino acid sequence: CASSKGGPQETQYF.

The rearrangement links TRBV5-1 to TRBJ1-1, with TRBD1 matching over 7 bases. The ends lost 5 bases at V and 2 bases at J; junction bases unmatched: 3. CDR3 length: 13 residues. CDR1 and CDR2 from the germline V gene are SGHRS and YFSETQ. In nucleotides, the CDR3 is TGCGCCAGCAGAGGGACAGAAAACACTGAAGCTTTCTTT. Protein: CASRGTENTEAFF.

The chain joins TRBV28 to TRBJ1-5, with TRBD1 matching 8 bases. This CDR3 spans 15 amino acids. With V trimmed by 1 base and J by 7 bases, 6 bases remained unmatched. CDR1 MDHEN and CDR2 SYDVKM come from the germline V gene. CDR3 amino acids: CASSLFRGPGQPQHF. The CDR3 coding sequence is TGTGCCAGCAGTTTATTCAGGGGGCCAGGGCAGCCCCAGCATTTT.

The chain joins TRBV7-6 to TRBJ2-7, with D maybe TRBD1 (6 bases). This CDR3 is 16 amino acids long. Germline V CDR1 and CDR2: SGHVS, FNYEAQ. Trimming cost V 5 bases and J 5 bases, with 22 bases left between them. CDR3 nucleotides: TGTGCCAGCAGCCCCGACAGGACCCTCCCACCGAACGAGCAGTACTTC. This translates into CASSPDRTLPPNEQYF.

The chain joins TRBV13 to TRBJ2-7, with 7 bases that match TRBD1. This CDR3 has 15 amino acids. Trimming took 5 bases from V and 2 from J; bases not matched to a gene: 9. From germline, CDR1 is PRHDT and CDR2 FYEKMQ (reference sequence). The CDR3 DNA follows: TGTGCCAGCAGCATACAGGGGAAAAACACCTACGAGCAGTACTTC. It codes for CASSIQGKNTYEQYF.

V and J are TRBV4-3 and TRBJ2-3; 8 nucleotides match TRBD1. CDR1 and CDR2 from the germline V gene are LGHNA and YSLEER. Losses at the gene ends were 0 bases for V and 6 bases for J; bases not matched to a gene: 17. This CDR3 is 19 amino acids long. In DNA, the CDR3 is TGCGCCAGCAGCCAAGAAGATTGGAGACAGGGGCCCTGGGAGGATACGCAGTATTTT. This encodes CASSQEDWRQGPWEDTQYF.

The V gene is TRBV5-1, the J gene TRBJ1-4; possible D gene TRBD1, 5 bases. Deletions cut 5 bases from V and 8 bases from J, with 13 bases between. This CDR3 has 13 residues. Looked up from germline, CDR1 is SGHRS and CDR2 is YFSETQ. The CDR3 coding sequence is TGCGCCAGCAGGCGGAGGGGAGGAGAAAAACTGTTTTTT. This sequence encodes CASRRRGGEKLFF.

The chain employs TRBV6-6 and TRBJ1-3; D perhaps matches TRBD1 (5 bases). CDR3 size: 14 residues. Germline assignment: CDR1 MNHNY and CDR2 SVGAGI (reference sequence). V shed 4 bases and J shed 4 bases, with 11 bases lying between them. CDR3 sequence: CASSLGRVGNTIYF. CDR3 DNA sequence: TGTGCCAGCAGTTTGGGCAGGGTCGGAAACACCATATATTTT.

The chain employs TRBV7-8 and TRBJ2-2, with D possibly TRBD1 on 6 matching bases. CDR1 SGHVS and CDR2 FQNEAQ come from the germline V gene. The CDR3 totals 14 residues. Trimming removed 10 bases from V and 3 bases from J, with 15 bases in between. CDR3 loop: CATLWGPDTGELFF. In DNA form, the CDR3 reads TGTGCCACCTTATGGGGGCCGGACACCGGGGAGCTGTTTTTT.

This clone has just one count. V is TRBV6-2 or TRBV6-3 and J is TRBJ2-2, with 10 nucleotides matching TRBD2. Germline lookup yields CDR1 MNHEY and CDR2 SVGEGT. J lost 4 bases, V lost 5 bases, and 10 bases had no gene match. This CDR3 is 17 amino acids long. The CDR3 DNA follows: TGTGCCAGCAGTAGAGGGCTTAGCGGGGGGATCACCGGGGAGCTGTTTTTT. Translating it yields CASSRGLSGGITGELFF.

This sequence joins TRBV5-4 and TRBJ1-4, with D unresolved. CDR1 SGHNT and CDR2 YYREEE come from the germline V gene (reference sequence). This CDR3 has 11 amino acids. The V end was cut by 1 base, the J end by 10 bases, with 5 bases between. CDR3 amino acids: CASSLNGKLFF. The CDR3 DNA sequence: TGTGCCAGCAGCTTGAACGGAAAACTGTTTTTT. Variable domain in full (rest from reference TRBV5-4 and TRBJ1-4): ETGVTQSPTHLIKTRGQQVTLRCSSQSGHNTVSWYQQALGQGPQFIFQYYREEENGRGNFPPRFSGLQFPNYSSELNVNALELDDSALYLCASSLNGKLFFGSGTQLSVL.

V gene TRBV28 combines with J gene TRBJ1-2; D not certain. The CDR3 has 14 amino acids. From germline, CDR1 is MDHEN and CDR2 SYDVKM. The germline V and J ends were trimmed by 3 bases and 5 bases, with 13 bases remaining between them. CDR3 sequence: CASSFPGRNYGYTF. In nucleotides, the CDR3 is TGTGCCAGCAGTTTTCCTGGGAGAAATTATGGCTACACCTTC.

The chain recombines TRBV5-1 with TRBJ1-4; 7 bases match TRBD1. J gave up 7 bases and V 2 bases, and 17 bases lay outside the gene matches. Germline-derived CDR1 and CDR2 are SGHRS and YFSETQ. The length of the CDR3 is 18 residues. CDR3 DNA: TGCGCCAGCAGCTTAGGGCCCCAGGGGGAGATCGTCGGTGAAAAACTGTTTTTT. It translates to CASSLGPQGEIVGEKLFF.

V usage is TRBV20-1 and J usage is TRBJ1-6; TRBD1 matches 10 bases. CDR1 and CDR2 from the germline V gene are DFQATT and SNEGSKA (reference sequence). The ends lost 3 bases at V and 11 bases at J; junction bases unmatched: 10. The CDR3 is 15 amino acids. CDR3 in DNA: TGCAGTGCTAGTTTAGGACAGGGGGTAATGCCACCCCTCCACTTT. As protein: CSASLGQGVMPPLHF.

V usage is TRBV5-1 and J usage is TRBJ2-3, with 10 bases aligning to TRBD2. Germline V lookup: CDR1 SGHRS, CDR2 YFSETQ. V dropped 4 bases and J dropped 0; count of bases not matched to a gene: 8. The CDR3 totals 17 residues. CDR3 loop: CASSPRTSGTSTDTQYF. The CDR3 region has the DNA TGCGCCAGCAGCCCCCGGACTAGCGGAACTAGCACAGATACGCAGTATTTT.

CDR3 loop: CASSSTATNTGELFF. The CDR3 DNA reads TGTGCCAGCAGTTCGACAGCCACGAACACCGGGGAGCTGTTTTTT. V is TRBV27 and J is TRBJ2-2; TRBD1 might be the D (5 bases). V lost 4 bases, J lost 0 bases, and 9 bases lay in between. From germline, CDR1 is MNHEY and CDR2 SMNVEV (reference sequence). The CDR3 is 15 amino acids.

The chain carries TRBV7-2 and TRBJ1-5; D might be TRBD1 (6 bases). V was trimmed by 4 bases and J by 6 bases, leaving 13 bases between them. The CDR3 loop spans 14 amino acids. Germline-derived CDR1 and CDR2 are SGHTA and FQGNSA. Here the CDR3 reads CASSSSGARQPQHF. CDR3 nucleotides: TGTGCCAGCAGCTCCTCAGGGGCTCGTCAGCCCCAGCATTTT.

This chain uses TRBV6-5 with TRBJ1-2, with 9 bases matching TRBD1. The germline CDR1 and CDR2 sequences are MNHEY and SVGAGI. The CDR3 length is 14 residues. V gave up 5 bases and J gave up 6 bases; unmatched junction bases: 7. The CDR3 DNA is TGTGCCAGCAGTAAAAAACAGGGGGCGGATGGCTACACCTTC. Amino acids: CASSKKQGADGYTF.

The chain couples TRBV6-5 to TRBJ1-2, with 10 nucleotides matching TRBD1. This CDR3 contains 13 residues. The ends lost 6 bases at V and 4 bases at J; junction bases unmatched: 2. Germline CDR1 MNHEY, CDR2 SVGAGI. The CDR3 spells CASRTGGFYGYTF. DNA for the CDR3: TGTGCCAGCAGGACAGGGGGCTTCTATGGCTACACCTTC.

J is TRBJ1-1 and V is TRBV7-2; 11 bases align to TRBD1. The CDR3 is made up of 15 amino acids. Germline lookup yields CDR1 SGHTA and CDR2 FQGNSA. J was trimmed by 2 bases and V by 3 bases; bases with no gene match: 2. The CDR3 here is CASSLGQGVNTEAFF. The CDR3, as DNA: TGTGCCAGCAGCTTGGGACAGGGGGTCAACACTGAAGCTTTCTTT.

This clone was recorded only once. This chain links TRBV11-3 with TRBJ1-1; 7 bases match TRBD1. The CDR3 is 14 amino acids. Germline CDR1 is SGHNT and CDR2 is YENEEA. Losses at the gene ends were 3 bases for V and 2 bases for J; bases not matched to a gene: 3. CDR3 sequence reads: CASSFDRANTEAFF. CDR3 nucleotides: TGTGCCAGCAGCTTTGACAGGGCTAACACTGAAGCTTTCTTT.

This chain joins TRBV19 and TRBJ2-1; D gene uncertain. The CDR3 is 15 residues long. Germline CDR1 is LNHDA and CDR2 is SQIVND (reference sequence). V dropped 2 bases and J dropped 2 bases, with 10 bases sitting between them. CDR3 protein: CASSIKVRAYNEQFF. The CDR3 DNA reads as TGTGCCAGTAGTATAAAAGTTAGAGCCTACAATGAGCAGTTCTTC.

This clone turned up a few times. This chain joins TRBV28 and TRBJ2-7; D uncertain. Germline values: CDR1 MDHEN, CDR2 SYDVKM. V lost 1 base to trimming and J lost 5 bases, with 6 bases between them. The CDR3 loop spans 12 amino acids. The CDR3 loop reads CASSLSRDEQYF. CDR3 bases: TGTGCCAGCAGTTTATCCCGGGACGAGCAGTACTTC.